Listed below are T cell receptor beta chains from one sample, sequenced in a study of blood T cell repertoires in COVID-19. Clones were sequenced by immunoSEQ multiplex PCR, and TCRdb holds only the in-frame ones, with some missing. Of roughly 290,000 clones detected, around 82% appear once; the ten largest clones hold roughly 14%. Sequencing was done on a sample of peripheral blood. The receptors come from a person aged 70 to 80 with COVID-19, enrolled during active disease. CDR3s include the opening cysteine and the closing phenylalanine or tryptophan. A D gene is named only where the DNA matches it firmly. Only part of the rows carry a size: once, few, many, or a class if the clone is expanded.

D	length	size	V	J	DNA	CDR3
TRBD1	15	.	TRBV19	TRBJ1-2	TGTGCCAGTAGTTTATCGACAGGGGCCGCTAGGGGCTACACCTTC	CASSLSTGAARGYTF
TRBD2	15	.	TRBV28	TRBJ2-7	TGTGCCAGCTGTACCGGGACTAGCTCCATCTACGAGCAGTACTTC	CASCTGTSSIYEQYF
.	20	.	TRBV21-1	TRBJ2-1	TGTGCCAGCAGCAAAGCCTGGACTAGCGGGCACAAGATGGGTGTCAATGAGCAGTTCTTC	CASSKAWTSGHKMGVNEQFF
TRBD1	14	once	TRBV7-2	TRBJ1-5	TGTGCCAGCAGCGAACAGGGGGCGGATCAGCCCCAGCATTTT	CASSEQGADQPQHF
TRBD1	15	.	TRBV9	TRBJ2-3	TGTGCCAGCAGCGTTAGACAGGGAGTCGCAGATACGCAGTATTTT	CASSVRQGVADTQYF
.	13	.	TRBV29-1	TRBJ2-5	TGCAGCGTCCAGCCACTAGTTGGGGAGACCCAGTACTTC	CSVQPLVGETQYF
.	11	.	TRBV20-1	TRBJ1-5	TGCAGTGCTTACACCAGGGGGCCCCAGCATTTT	CSAYTRGPQHF
TRBD1	13	once	TRBV29-1	TRBJ1-4	TGCAGCGTTACCGGGACAGGGGAGGAAAAACTGTTTTTT	CSVTGTGEEKLFF
TRBD1	16	.	TRBV7-8	TRBJ1-4	TGTGCCAGCAGCCCGACAGGGCATGCAACTAATGAAAAACTGTTTTTT	CASSPTGHATNEKLFF
TRBD1	14	.	TRBV6-6	TRBJ1-5	TGTGCCAGCAAAGACAGGGTTAGCAATCAGCCCCAGCATTTT	CASKDRVSNQPQHF
.	13	.	TRBV5-8	TRBJ1-3	TGTGCCAGCACGAACAGAGGGGGAAACACCATATATTTT	CASTNRGGNTIYF
.	13	.	TRBV4-3	TRBJ2-3	TGCGCCAGCAGCCAAGAGAGGAGAGATACGCAGTATTTT	CASSQERRDTQYF
TRBD1	17	.	TRBV7-2	TRBJ1-2	TGTGCCAGCAGCAAGAGGACAGGGCACGAAAGGAGCTATGGCTACACCTTC	CASSKRTGHERSYGYTF
TRBD2	12	once	TRBV29-1	TRBJ2-5	TGCAGCGTCCCGGGGGGGACGGAGACCCAGTACTTC	CSVPGGTETQYF
.	12	.	TRBV5-6	TRBJ2-3	TGTGCCAGCAGCTTTGGAGTGGATACGCAGTATTTT	CASSFGVDTQYF
TRBD1	16	.	TRBV7-8	TRBJ2-1	TGTGCCAGCAGCTTAAGGGACAGGGGCCCATACAATGAGCAGTTCTTC	CASSLRDRGPYNEQFF
TRBD1	13	.	TRBV30	TRBJ1-1	TGTGCCTGGGGATCTAGGACAGGGAGTGAAGCTTTCTTT	CAWGSRTGSEAFF
TRBD1	15	.	TRBV3-1/TRBV3-2	TRBJ2-5	TGTGCCAGCATCCGCAAGGGGGCGCGGCAAGAGACCCAGTACTTC	CASIRKGARQETQYF
.	15	.	TRBV6-2/TRBV6-3	TRBJ2-5	TGTGCCAGCAGTTACTCAACGGGTGGGTCGAAGACCCAGTACTTC	CASSYSTGGSKTQYF
TRBD2	16	.	TRBV4-3	TRBJ2-3	TGCGCCAGCAGCCAAGATTTGGCGGGGGGCACAGATACGCAGTATTTT	CASSQDLAGGTDTQYF
TRBD1	15	.	TRBV9	TRBJ1-1	TGTGCCAGCAGCGTAGGCCACAGGGGGACATTTGAAGCTTTCTTT	CASSVGHRGTFEAFF
TRBD2	15	once	TRBV25-1	TRBJ2-7	TGTGCCAGCCGACTAGCGGACAGGAATCTACGCGAGCAGTACTTC	CASRLADRNLREQYF
TRBD1	19	.	TRBV6-1	TRBJ1-5	TGTGCCAGCAGTGAATTGGGACAGGGGTCAATAGATAGCAATCAGCCCCAGCATTTT	CASSELGQGSIDSNQPQHF
.	12	.	TRBV19	TRBJ2-5	TGTGCCAGTAGCAACCTCGGGGAGACCCAGTACTTC	CASSNLGETQYF
.	15	.	TRBV2	TRBJ2-2	TGTGCCAGCAAATCTGGGGGTGGGGAGGCCGGGGAGCTGTTTTTT	CASKSGGGEAGELFF
.	14	.	TRBV6-5	TRBJ1-1	TGTGCCAGCAGTTATTCCGGAGGTTACACTGAAGCTTTCTTT	CASSYSGGYTEAFF
TRBD1	12	.	TRBV6-2/TRBV6-3	TRBJ2-7	TGTGCCAGCAGCGACAGGGTGCTCGAGCAGTACTTC	CASSDRVLEQYF
.	16	.	TRBV27	TRBJ2-6	TGTGCCAGCAGTCCGACCGGACTGGCTGGGGCCAACGTCCTGACTTTC	CASSPTGLAGANVLTF
.	14	.	TRBV5-1	TRBJ1-2	TGCGCCAGCAGCCCCCCGACAGCGAACTATGGCTACACCTTC	CASSPPTANYGYTF
TRBD1	15	.	TRBV6-6	TRBJ1-5	TGTGCCAGCAGTTACTCGGGACAGGGCGTTCAGCCCCAGCATTTT	CASSYSGQGVQPQHF
TRBD2	16	.	TRBV28	TRBJ2-2	TGTGCCAGCAGCAGTAGCGGGAGTAGATACACCGGGGAGCTGTTTTTT	CASSSSGSRYTGELFF
TRBD2	16	.	TRBV6-1	TRBJ2-1	TGTGCCAGCAGTGAATTATGGGGAGGGTCCTACAATGAGCAGTTCTTC	CASSELWGGSYNEQFF